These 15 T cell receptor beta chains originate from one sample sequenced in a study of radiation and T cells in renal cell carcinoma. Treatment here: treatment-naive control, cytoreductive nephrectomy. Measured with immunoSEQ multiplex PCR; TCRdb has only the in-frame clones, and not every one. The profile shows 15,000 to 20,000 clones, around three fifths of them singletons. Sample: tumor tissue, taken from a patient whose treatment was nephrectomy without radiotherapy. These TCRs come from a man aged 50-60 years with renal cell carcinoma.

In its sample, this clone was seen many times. Here the CDR3 reads CASSSGAALVTDTQYF. For the CDR3, the DNA is TGCGCCAGCAGCTCTGGAGCGGCCCTGGTGACAGATACGCAGTATTTT. This rearrangement joins TRBV5-1 to TRBJ2-3; tentatively, D is TRBD2 (5 bases). Germline V lookup: CDR1 SGHRS, CDR2 YFSETQ. This CDR3 has 16 residues. V was clipped by 3 bases and J by 3 bases, with 17 bases between them.

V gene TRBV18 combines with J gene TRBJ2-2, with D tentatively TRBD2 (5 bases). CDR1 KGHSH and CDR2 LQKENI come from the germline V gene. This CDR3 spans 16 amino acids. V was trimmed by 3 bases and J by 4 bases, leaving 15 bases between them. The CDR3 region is CASSPRGASGTGELFF. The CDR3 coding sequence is TGTGCCAGCTCACCCCGGGGAGCTTCTGGCACCGGGGAGCTGTTTTTT.

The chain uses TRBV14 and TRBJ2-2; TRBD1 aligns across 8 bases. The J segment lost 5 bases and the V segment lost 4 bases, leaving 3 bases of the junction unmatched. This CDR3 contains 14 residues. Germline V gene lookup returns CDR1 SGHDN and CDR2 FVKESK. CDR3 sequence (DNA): TGTGCCAGCAGCCGACAGGGGAGGACCGGGGAGCTGTTTTTT. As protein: CASSRQGRTGELFF.

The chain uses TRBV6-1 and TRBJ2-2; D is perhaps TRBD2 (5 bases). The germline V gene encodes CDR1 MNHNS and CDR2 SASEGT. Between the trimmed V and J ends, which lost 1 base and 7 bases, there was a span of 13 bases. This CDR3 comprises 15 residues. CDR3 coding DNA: TGTGCCAGCAGTGAAGGCTGGAGGTCGGGCGGGGAGCTGTTTTTT. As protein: CASSEGWRSGGELFF.

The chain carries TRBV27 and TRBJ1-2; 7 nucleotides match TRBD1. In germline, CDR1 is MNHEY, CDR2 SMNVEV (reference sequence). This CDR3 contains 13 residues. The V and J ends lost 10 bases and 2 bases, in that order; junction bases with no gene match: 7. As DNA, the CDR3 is TGTGCCACGAGCAGGGGGGTGAACTATGGCTACACCTTC. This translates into CATSRGVNYGYTF.

The DNA for the CDR3 is TGCGCCAGCAGCCAAGAAACGCGGGGGGGTTTCACAGATACGCAGTATTTT. Translation: CASSQETRGGFTDTQYF. The chain couples TRBV4-3 to TRBJ2-3; TRBD2 aligns across 9 bases. The CDR3 runs 17 residues. Germline V CDR1 and CDR2: LGHNA, YSLEER. Trimming removed 0 bases from V and 2 bases from J; junction bases left unmatched: 6.

For the CDR3, the DNA is TGTGCCAGCAGCTTCCCAACCAGAGAGAGTGAGCAGTTCTTC. This encodes CASSFPTRESEQFF. The chain combines TRBV5-4 with TRBJ2-1; D ambiguous. Per the germline V gene, CDR1 is SGHNT and CDR2 is YYREEE (reference sequence). With 2 bases removed from V and 9 bases from J, the gap between germline ends came to 15 bases. The CDR3 covers 14 residues.

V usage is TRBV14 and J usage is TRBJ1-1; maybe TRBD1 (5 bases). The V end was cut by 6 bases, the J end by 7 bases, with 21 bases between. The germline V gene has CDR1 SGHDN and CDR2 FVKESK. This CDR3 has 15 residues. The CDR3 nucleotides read TGTGCCAGCAGGGATCGAGACAGCCCCAACCGTGAAGCTTTCTTT. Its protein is CASRDRDSPNREAFF.

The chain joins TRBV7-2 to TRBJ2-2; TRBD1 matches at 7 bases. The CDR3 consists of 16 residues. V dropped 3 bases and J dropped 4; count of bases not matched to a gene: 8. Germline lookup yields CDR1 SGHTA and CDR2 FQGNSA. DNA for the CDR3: TGTGCCAGCAGCTTCCCCCCGGGACAGCCCACCGGGGAGCTGTTTTTT. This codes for CASSFPPGQPTGELFF. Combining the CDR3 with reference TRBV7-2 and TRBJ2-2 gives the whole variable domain GAGVSQSPSNKVTEKGKDVELRCDPISGHTALYWYRQSLGQGLEFLIYFQGNSAPDKSGLPSDRFSAERTGGSVSTLTIQRTQQEDSAVYLCASSFPPGQPTGELFFGEGSRLTVL.

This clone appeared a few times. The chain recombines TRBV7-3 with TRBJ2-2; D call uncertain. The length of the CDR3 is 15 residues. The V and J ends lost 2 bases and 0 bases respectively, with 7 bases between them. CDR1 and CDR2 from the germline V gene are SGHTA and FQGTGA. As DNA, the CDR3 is TGTGCCAGCAGCTTACTGGGTACGAACACCGGGGAGCTGTTTTTT. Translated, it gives CASSLLGTNTGELFF. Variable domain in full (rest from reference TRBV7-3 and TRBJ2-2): GAGVSQTPSNKVTEKGKYVELRCDPISGHTALYWYRQSLGQGPEFLIYFQGTGAADDSGLPNDRFFAVRPEGSVSTLKIQRTERGDSAVYLCASSLLGTNTGELFFGEGSRLTVL.

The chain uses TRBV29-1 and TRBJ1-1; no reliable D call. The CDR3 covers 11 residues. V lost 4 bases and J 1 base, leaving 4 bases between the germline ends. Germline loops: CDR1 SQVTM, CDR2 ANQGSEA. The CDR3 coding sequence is TGCAGCGTTGCCGCGAACACTGAAGCTTTCTTT. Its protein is CSVAANTEAFF.

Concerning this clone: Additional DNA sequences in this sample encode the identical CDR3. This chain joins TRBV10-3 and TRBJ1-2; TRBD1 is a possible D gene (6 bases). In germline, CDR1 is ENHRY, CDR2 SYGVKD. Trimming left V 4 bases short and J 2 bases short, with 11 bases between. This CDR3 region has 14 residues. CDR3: CAISGTVPNYGYTF. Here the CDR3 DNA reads TGTGCCATCAGTGGGACAGTCCCCAACTATGGCTACACCTTC.

The CDR3 DNA reads as TGTGCCAGCAGCCAAGATTGGAGCACAGATACGCAGTATTTT. It specifies CASSQDWSTDTQYF. The chain has TRBV4-2 and TRBJ2-3, with D hard to call. The CDR3 totals 14 residues. Looked up from germline, CDR1 is LGHNA and CDR2 is YNFKEQ. Deletions cut 0 bases from V and 0 bases from J, with 4 bases between.

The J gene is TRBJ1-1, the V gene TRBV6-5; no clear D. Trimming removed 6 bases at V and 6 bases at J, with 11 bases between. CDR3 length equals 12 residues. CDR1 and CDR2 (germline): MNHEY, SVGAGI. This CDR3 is CASSFGRSEAFF. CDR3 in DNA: TGTGCCAGCAGCTTCGGGAGGTCTGAAGCTTTCTTT.

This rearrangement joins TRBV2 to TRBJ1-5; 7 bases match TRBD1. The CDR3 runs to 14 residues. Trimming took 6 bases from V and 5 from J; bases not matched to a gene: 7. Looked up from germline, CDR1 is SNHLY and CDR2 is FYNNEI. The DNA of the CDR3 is TGTGCCAGCAGGACAGGGATTCAGCATCAGCCCCAGCATTTT. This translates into CASRTGIQHQPQHF.